This is a list of T cell receptor beta chains from one sample in a study of Ad26.COV2.S vaccination and SARS-CoV-2 variants. The assay was immunoSEQ multiplex PCR, and TCRdb's table has in-frame clones only and misses some. The data contain some 340,000 clones, 86% of them singletons. This material consisted of peripheral blood, taken in a trial of Ad26.COV2.S vaccine versus placebo. Receptor source: a person aged 18-65 years who received the Ad26.COV2.S COVID-19 vaccine or a placebo. Both conserved end residues are part of each CDR3. The D gene is left open where the match is weak. The listing skips clone size in some rows; elsewhere it reads once, few, many or a size class.

V,J,size,D,DNA,CDR3
TRBV3-1/TRBV3-2,TRBJ2-5,.,.,TGTGCCAGCAGCCAGAGCGCGGTCCAAGAGACCCAGTACTTC,CASSQSAVQETQYF
TRBV25-1,TRBJ2-7,.,TRBD1,TGTGCCAGCAGTGGCCAACGGACAGGGGGCTTTCCCGAGCAGTACTTC,CASSGQRTGGFPEQYF
TRBV6-2/TRBV6-3,TRBJ1-1,.,TRBD1,TGTGCCAGCAGCTCCAGAGAGACAGGGACGAACACTGAAGCTTTCTTT,CASSSRETGTNTEAFF
TRBV3-1/TRBV3-2,TRBJ2-5,.,.,TGTGCCAGCAGCCAAAACGTGGAGACCCAGTACTTC,CASSQNVETQYF
TRBV28,TRBJ1-2,.,.,TGTGCCAGCGAGTCTAACTATGGCTACACCTTC,CASESNYGYTF
TRBV20-1,TRBJ1-2,.,TRBD1,TGCAGTGCTAGTACAGGGGGCAGCTATGGCTACACCTTC,CSASTGGSYGYTF
TRBV7-2,TRBJ2-4,.,TRBD2,TGTGCCAGCAGCACAAGCGGGGGGGTCTTGGGAAACATTCAGTACTTC,CASSTSGGVLGNIQYF
TRBV5-1,TRBJ2-1,.,.,TGCGCCAGCAGCTTTGTGGGGGCGATGAATGAGCAGTTCTTC,CASSFVGAMNEQFF
TRBV7-2,TRBJ1-1,.,.,TGTGCCAGCAGCTTAGTTGAGGGCACTGAAGCTTTCTTT,CASSLVEGTEAFF
TRBV11-2,TRBJ1-1,few,.,TGTGCCAGCAGCTGGGCCCCGTACACTGAAGCTTTCTTT,CASSWAPYTEAFF
TRBV10-1,TRBJ2-5,.,.,TGCGCCAGCAGTGAGTCGAGGGGGGCTAGAGAGACCCAGTACTTC,CASSESRGARETQYF
TRBV10-1,TRBJ1-1,.,TRBD1,TGCGCCAGCAGGAGAACGACAGGGGCGGACACTGAAGCTTTCTTT,CASRRTTGADTEAFF
TRBV3-1/TRBV3-2,TRBJ1-2,.,TRBD1,TGTGCCAGCAGCCTGGGACAGAACTATGGCTACACCTTC,CASSLGQNYGYTF
TRBV6-4,TRBJ2-3,.,.,TGTGCCAGCAGTCCCGACAGGTCGGTCGGGGATACGCAGTATTTT,CASSPDRSVGDTQYF
TRBV27,TRBJ1-3,.,.,TGTGCCAGCAGTTTATCCCCAACAGCCAGCTCTGGAAACACCATATATTTT,CASSLSPTASSGNTIYF
TRBV6-5,TRBJ1-2,.,.,TGTGCCAGCGGATCCGGGAGCGGGGGTTATGGCTACACCTTC,CASGSGSGGYGYTF
TRBV4-3,TRBJ2-1,.,.,TGCGCCAGCAGCCAAGGCGCGACAAACTCCTACAATGAGCAGTTCTTC,CASSQGATNSYNEQFF
TRBV7-6,TRBJ2-1,.,.,TGTGCCAGCAGCCCGGGACTGGGCTCCTACAATGAGCAGTTCTTC,CASSPGLGSYNEQFF
TRBV2,TRBJ1-6,.,.,TGTGCCAGCAGCCTCCAACAGGTGGCCCTCCACTTT,CASSLQQVALHF
TRBV19,TRBJ2-1,.,.,TGTGCCAGTAGTAGGGCGGGGGCCGCCTTCAATGAGCAGTTCTTC,CASSRAGAAFNEQFF
TRBV6-5,TRBJ2-7,.,.,TGTGCCAGCAGTTACGGGCGGGGGCCCTACGAGCAGTACTTC,CASSYGRGPYEQYF
TRBV3-1/TRBV3-2,TRBJ1-6,.,.,TGTGCCAGCGGAGGGGTGGATTCACCCCTCCACTTT,CASGGVDSPLHF